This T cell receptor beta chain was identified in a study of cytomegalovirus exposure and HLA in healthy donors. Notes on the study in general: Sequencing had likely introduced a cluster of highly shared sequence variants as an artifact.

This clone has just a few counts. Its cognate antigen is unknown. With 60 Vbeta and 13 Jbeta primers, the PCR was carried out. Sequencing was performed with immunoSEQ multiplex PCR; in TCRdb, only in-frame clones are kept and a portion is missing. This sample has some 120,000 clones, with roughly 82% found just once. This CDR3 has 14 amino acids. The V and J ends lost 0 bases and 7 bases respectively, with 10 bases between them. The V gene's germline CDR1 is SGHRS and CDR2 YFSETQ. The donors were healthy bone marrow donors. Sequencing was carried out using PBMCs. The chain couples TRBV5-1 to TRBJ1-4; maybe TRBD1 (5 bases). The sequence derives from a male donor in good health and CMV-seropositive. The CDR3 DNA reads TGCGCCAGCAGCTTGGGGGGGGTAGGTGAAAAACTGTTTTTT. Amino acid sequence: CASSLGGVGEKLFF.